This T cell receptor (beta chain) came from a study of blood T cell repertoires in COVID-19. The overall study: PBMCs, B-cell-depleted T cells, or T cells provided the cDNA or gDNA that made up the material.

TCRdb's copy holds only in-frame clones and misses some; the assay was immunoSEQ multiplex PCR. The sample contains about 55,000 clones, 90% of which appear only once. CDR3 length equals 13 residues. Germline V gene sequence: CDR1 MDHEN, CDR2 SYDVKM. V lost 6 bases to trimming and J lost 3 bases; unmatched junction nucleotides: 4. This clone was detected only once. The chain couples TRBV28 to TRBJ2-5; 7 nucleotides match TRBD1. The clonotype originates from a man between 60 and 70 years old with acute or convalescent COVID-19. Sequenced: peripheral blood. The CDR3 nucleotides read TGTGCCAGCAGCGTACAGGGGAAAGAGACCCAGTACTTC. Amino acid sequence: CASSVQGKETQYF.